These 15 T cell receptor beta chains originate from one sample sequenced in a study of T cells in Graves' hyperthyroidism and ophthalmopathy (dated by TCRdb to the late 2010s). The library was generated by multiplex PCR. The reads were generated on an Illumina HiSeq 2000. The TCR beta CDR3 regions were amplified from the RNA transcripts. The TCR CDR3 was subjected to a first round of RT-PCR using the HTBI primer set and the Qiagen OneStep RT-PCR kit. TCRdb applied fastp at Q25 and MiXCR to the public reads, then kept only in-frame beta chains. For every CDR3 protein sequence, its rows merge into one entry that carries the most common genes and DNA. This sample gives about 400,000 distinct CDR3 sequences in total; roughly 13% of them show up just once. The ten largest make up roughly 9.2% of the sample. The specimen was blood. These receptors originate from a woman aged 18 to 35 with Graves' hyperthyroidism.

This clonotype was seen at least ten times. The chain is built from TRBV9 and TRBJ1-1; TRBD1 is a possible D gene (5 bases). The CDR3 sequence is 16 residues long. V dropped 4 bases and J dropped 1 base, with 17 bases sitting between them. CDR1 and CDR2 from the germline V gene are SGDLS and YYNGEE. The CDR3 sequence: CASSPLSTGTNTEAFF. The CDR3 DNA is TGTGCCAGCAGCCCACTTTCCACAGGAACGAACACTGAAGCTTTCTTT.

This clonotype has a handful of counts. This rearrangement joins TRBV6-1 to TRBJ2-1; D possibly corresponds to TRBD2 (5 bases). Trimming removed 4 bases from V and 6 bases from J, with 10 bases in between. This CDR3 region has 13 residues. In germline, CDR1 is MNHNS, CDR2 SASEGT. CDR3 nucleotide sequence: TGTGCCAGCAGTGCCACTAGAACCAATGAGCAGTTCTTC. This translates into CASSATRTNEQFF.

In this sample, this clonotype turned up many times. The rearrangement links TRBV24-1 to TRBJ2-7; no definite D call. This CDR3 spans 14 amino acids. V lost 3 bases and J lost 0, with 8 bases in between. Germline values: CDR1 KGHDR, CDR2 SFDVKD. CDR3 DNA sequence: TGTGCCACCAGTGATGAAGGGTCCTCCTACGAGCAGTACTTC. Residues: CATSDEGSSYEQYF.

This clonotype was observed at least ten times. The CDR3 nucleotides are TGTGCCAGCAGGGGGCCGCCGTCGGATGAGCAGTTCTTC. It encodes CASRGPPSDEQFF. The J gene is TRBJ2-1, the V gene TRBV6-1; a possible D gene is TRBD1 (5 bases). Germline-derived CDR1 and CDR2 are MNHNS and SASEGT. Trimming cost V 6 bases and J 8 bases, with 14 bases left between them. The CDR3 totals 13 residues.

In its sample, this clonotype was seen many times. The rearrangement links TRBV11-2 to TRBJ2-2; D is unclear. The germline gives CDR1 SGHAT, CDR2 FQNNGV. V was cut by 2 bases and J by 6 bases, with 16 bases left in between. The CDR3 has 16 amino acids. The CDR3 DNA sequence: TGTGCCAGCAGCTTACTCGGGTTGATCGTGGCCGGGGAGCTGTTTTTT. Translating gives CASSLLGLIVAGELFF. The full variable domain, with the rest looked up from reference TRBV11-2 and TRBJ2-2, is EAGVAQSPRYKIIEKRQSVAFWCNPISGHATLYWYQQILGQGPKLLIQFQNNGVVDDSQLPKDRFSAERLKGVDSTLKIQPAKLEDSAVYLCASSLLGLIVAGELFFGEGSRLTVL.

This chain links TRBV24-1 with TRBJ2-2; tentative D call: TRBD1 (6 bases). Germline V gene lookup returns CDR1 KGHDR and CDR2 SFDVKD. The CDR3 spans 13 residues. With 3 bases removed from V and 5 bases from J, the gap between germline ends came to 6 bases. CDR3 loop: CATSDTGTGELFF. The CDR3 region has the DNA TGTGCCACCAGTGATACAGGGACCGGGGAGCTGTTTTTT.

A note on this clonotype: A much larger clone is a single base away; this may be a read error. The rearrangement uses TRBV6-5 and TRBJ2-5; D is tentatively TRBD1 or TRBD2 (5 bases each). The end of the DNA aligns better with TRBJ2-1, so the J call may be wrong. The CDR3 contains 14 residues. CDR1 is MNHEY, CDR2 SVGAGI, per germline. The CDR3 protein is CASSYGTQKETQFF. In nucleotides, the CDR3 is TGTGCCAGCAGTTACGGGACGCAGAAAGAGACCCAGTTCTTC.

The J gene is TRBJ2-1, the V gene TRBV3-1, with D uncertain. This CDR3 has 15 amino acids. Deletions cut 4 bases from V and 5 bases from J, with 15 bases between. The germline V gene encodes CDR1 LGHDT and CDR2 YNNKEL (reference sequence). The CDR3 region is CASSLGRLRDNEQFF. The CDR3 DNA reads TGTGCCAGCAGCCTCGGACGCCTCCGGGACAATGAGCAGTTCTTC.

This clonotype occurred a few times. The chain recombines TRBV29-1 with TRBJ1-1, with D hard to call. The CDR3 sequence is 13 residues long. Looked up from germline, CDR1 is SQVTM and CDR2 is ANQGSEA. Trimming left V 1 base short and J 1 base short, with 7 bases between. Here the CDR3 reads CSVEVEGNTEAFF. CDR3 nucleotide sequence: TGCAGCGTTGAAGTGGAAGGGAACACTGAAGCTTTCTTT.

The genes are TRBV15 and TRBJ2-7; 10 bases line up with TRBD2. This CDR3 has 18 residues. Germline CDR1 and CDR2: LNHNV and YYDKDF (reference sequence). V was clipped by 0 bases and J by 0 bases; unmatched bases: 8. The CDR3 coding sequence is TGTGCCACCAGCAGAGATTGGGGGAGGACTAGCGGCTCCTACGAGCAGTACTTC. Protein: CATSRDWGRTSGSYEQYF.

This clonotype was observed a handful of times. The chain uses TRBV5-1 and TRBJ1-6; D is perhaps TRBD1 (6 bases). Looked up from germline, CDR1 is SGHRS and CDR2 is YFSETQ. CDR3 length equals 19 residues. V was trimmed by 2 bases and J by 9 bases, leaving 27 bases between them. CDR3 sequence: CASSFFGTAGEGYGSPLHF. The CDR3 DNA reads as TGCGCCAGCAGCTTCTTCGGGACCGCAGGGGAGGGATATGGTTCACCCCTCCACTTT.

This clonotype was observed at least ten times. The chain employs TRBV12-3 or TRBV12-4 and TRBJ1-2, with D perhaps matching TRBD1 (6 bases). The length of the CDR3 is 16 residues. V was cut by 6 bases and J by 7 bases, with 24 bases left in between. CDR3 bases: TGTGCCAGCAGCTTCCGGACTCTAACAGGGTTAGGTGGCTACACCTTC. It specifies CASSFRTLTGLGGYTF.

This clonotype was observed a handful of times. The genes are TRBV7-9 and TRBJ2-5; the D gene could be TRBD1 or TRBD2 (5 bases each). There are 14 residues in the CDR3. Germline CDR1 reads SEHNR; CDR2 reads FQNEAQ (reference sequence). Trimming removed 5 bases at V and 4 bases at J, with 14 bases between. The CDR3 is CASSNPPGAETQYF. As DNA, the CDR3 is TGTGCCAGCAGCAATCCCCCCGGGGCAGAGACCCAGTACTTC.

This clonotype was recorded at least ten times. The rearrangement uses TRBV6-1 and TRBJ2-5; weak D call: TRBD2 (6 bases). Germline V gives CDR1 MNHNS, CDR2 SASEGT. The germline V and J ends were trimmed by 3 bases and 5 bases, with 13 bases remaining between them. The CDR3 consists of 14 residues. CDR3 nucleotide sequence: TGTGCCAGCAGTGACTACTCCCGGGGGGAGACCCAGTACTTC. Translating gives CASSDYSRGETQYF.

Many counts were recorded for this clonotype. The CDR3 DNA follows: TGTGCCAGCAGCCAATGGCGGGGGGGGGGAGAGACCCAGTACTTC. It yields the protein CASSQWRGGGETQYF. The chain employs TRBV3-1 and TRBJ2-5; TRBD2 matches at 9 bases. Germline V gives CDR1 LGHDT, CDR2 YNNKEL (reference sequence). This CDR3 comprises 15 residues. Trimming removed 2 bases from V and 4 bases from J; junction bases left unmatched: 5.